This T cell receptor (beta chain) was captured by sequencing in a study of blood T cell repertoires in COVID-19. Across the whole study: Sites in the United States, Italy and Spain provided acute and convalescent COVID-19 samples. Sample material is recorded as cDNA or gDNA derived from T cells, B-cell-depleted T cells, or PBMCs.

V lost 2 bases, J lost 6 bases, and 4 bases lay in between. Germline lookup yields CDR1 KGHDR and CDR2 SFDVKD. The CDR3 runs 12 residues. As handled by the study authors: Amplification of reference gene primers provided the estimated nucleated cell counts. This table comes from immunoSEQ multiplex PCR, and its TCRdb copy is limited to in-frame clones, with some not included. The V and J calls and clone size come from that table; D and trimming were worked out from the DNA. The sample consists of 70,000 to 95,000 clones, about 90% of them appearing once. The gene calls are TRBV24-1 and TRBJ1-5, with D unclear. Specimen: peripheral blood. The receptor was isolated from a man aged 50-60 years with active COVID-19. The CDR3 nucleotides are TGTGCCACCAGTGATTACGGTCAGCCCCAGCATTTT. The encoded protein is CATSDYGQPQHF.